The T cell receptor beta chain under discussion was sequenced for a study of beta chain features in type 1 diabetes. Study findings and constraints: Comparison showed that naive, central memory and Treg TCRB repertoires appeared more similar among patients than among healthy donors.

As every portion of the isolated RNA was reverse transcribed, the sequencing read expressed TCRB transcripts. TCRdb keeps only in-frame clones here, not all; method: immunoSEQ multiplex PCR. The sample contains around 450,000 clones, 9.5% to 12% of which appear only once. On average, the one heparinised blood draw given by each donor was about 100 mL. By way of CD45RO/CCR7/CD25/CD127/CD95/CD27, the CD4+ regulatory, stem cell-like memory, central memory and naive cells were sorted. Comment on this clone: The antigen is undetermined.

Sample: naive CD4+ T cells from blood. This receptor was identified in a woman between 18 and 29 years old in good health.

The CDR3 protein is CASSQSEGTADTQYF. The CDR3 DNA sequence: TGTGCCAGCAGCCAGTCCGAGGGTACCGCAGATACGCAGTATTTT. The gene calls are TRBV4-2 and TRBJ2-3, with D possibly being TRBD2 (5 bases). The CDR3 runs to 15 residues. V shed 3 bases and J shed 4 bases, with 14 bases lying between them. The V gene's germline CDR1 is LGHNA and CDR2 YNFKEQ.